A single sample is the source of the 27 T cell receptor beta chains below, sequenced in a study of post-analysis software for immune sequencing data. Regarding the study as a whole: Five TRBV segments, including TRBV5-6, TRBV5-1 and TRBV20-1, were more frequent in patients than controls.

The TCR beta cDNA libraries carried unique molecular identifiers. A single record per CDR3 protein comes from TCRdb applying MiXCR to the PCR reads. The repertoire includes hundreds of thousands of distinct CDR3 sequences, 25% to 30% of them detected once, and roughly 0.57% sits in the top ten. What these receptors recognize is not known. The sample comprised blood. These receptors were obtained from a girl under 18 with multiple sclerosis.

The J gene is TRBJ2-5, the V gene TRBV28; 7 bases match TRBD1. The J call may be wrong; the DNA end is better matched by TRBJ2-7. Germline V lookup: CDR1 MDHEN, CDR2 SYDVKM. There are 13 residues in the CDR3. The chain's CDR3 is CASRFADRDEQYF. The CDR3 DNA reads TGTGCCAGCAGGTTCGCCGACAGGGACGAGCAGTACTTC.

The chain has TRBV5-5 and TRBJ2-7; perhaps D is TRBD1 or TRBD2 (5 bases each). In germline, CDR1 is SGHKS, CDR2 YYEKEE (reference sequence). CDR3 length: 14 residues. V lost 6 bases and J lost 12, with 25 bases in between. CDR3 in DNA: TGTGCCAGCATTCACACCCTAGCCCAACGGGGCCTGTACTTC. Residues: CASIHTLAQRGLYF.

The chain employs TRBV7-2 and TRBJ2-1; the D is unclear. CDR1 SGHTA and CDR2 FQGNSA come from the germline V gene. The CDR3 spans 13 residues. V lost 0 bases and J lost 7, with 7 bases in between. CDR3 nucleotides: TGTGCCAGCAGCTTAGCGTTCCCGAATGAGCAGTTCTTC. Its translation: CASSLAFPNEQFF.

This clonotype has more than one count but fewer than ten. The chain is built from TRBV7-2 and TRBJ1-2; D gene uncertain. This CDR3 comprises 14 residues. The V end was cut by 5 bases, the J end by 0 bases, with 10 bases between. CDR1 is SGHTA, CDR2 FQGNSA, per germline. The CDR3 loop reads CASSPRTANYGYTF. CDR3 in DNA: TGTGCCAGCAGCCCCAGGACGGCTAACTATGGCTACACCTTC. Together with reference TRBV7-2 and TRBJ1-2, the CDR3 gives the full variable domain: GAGVSQSPSNKVTEKGKDVELRCDPISGHTALYWYRQSLGQGLEFLIYFQGNSAPDKSGLPSDRFSAERTGGSVSTLTIQRTQQEDSAVYLCASSPRTANYGYTFGSGTRLTVV.

This clonotype was seen many times. The V call is TRBV7-2, the J call TRBJ1-2; TRBD1 aligns across 10 bases. The germline V gene has CDR1 SGHTA and CDR2 FQGNSA. The junction had 2 bases not matched to a gene; V was cut back by 5 bases and J by 8 bases. The length of the CDR3 is 12 residues. CDR3 loop: CASSPGQGGYTF. The DNA for the CDR3 is TGTGCCAGCAGCCCGGGACAGGGGGGCTACACCTTC.

This clonotype was seen many times. V and J are TRBV7-2 and TRBJ1-2, with TRBD1 as a possible D gene (6 bases). V dropped 0 bases and J dropped 1 base, with 9 bases sitting between them. Looked up from germline, CDR1 is SGHTA and CDR2 is FQGNSA. This CDR3 spans 15 amino acids. Here the CDR3 reads CASSLAGARNYGYTF. The CDR3, as DNA: TGTGCCAGCAGCTTAGCGGGGGCGCGTAACTATGGCTACACCTTC.

This clonotype was counted only a few times. The V gene is TRBV12-3 or TRBV12-4, the J gene TRBJ2-5; 11 bases are a match to TRBD2. TRBJ2-7 matches the DNA end more closely, so the J call is doubtful. CDR3 length: 15 residues. DNA of the CDR3: TGTGCCAGCGGCATAGCGGGAGGGCCTATGTACGAGCAGTACTTC. This sequence encodes CASGIAGGPMYEQYF.

This clonotype was seen only a few times. V usage is TRBV6-6 and J usage is TRBJ2-3, with 10 positions matching TRBD1. CDR1 MNHNY and CDR2 SVGAGI come from the germline V gene (reference sequence). V lost 2 bases and J lost 0; bases outside the gene matches: 2. The CDR3 is made up of 16 amino acids. The CDR3 here is CASSYGQGGSTDTQYF. The CDR3 DNA follows: TGTGCCAGCAGTTACGGACAGGGGGGTAGCACAGATACGCAGTATTTT.

The rearrangement links TRBV29-1 to TRBJ2-7; 7 nucleotides match TRBD1. Germline CDR1 reads SQVTM; CDR2 reads ANQGSEA. V lost 7 bases to trimming and J lost 6 bases; unmatched junction nucleotides: 6. The CDR3 is 11 residues long. The CDR3 DNA is TGCAGCGAAAGGGGGCGCGGCGAGCAGTACTTC. Translated: CSERGRGEQYF.

The chain couples TRBV5-5 to TRBJ1-6; D gene unclear. Trimming cost V 2 bases and J 14 bases, with 20 bases left between them. The CDR3 covers 15 residues. The V gene's germline CDR1 is SGHKS and CDR2 YYEKEE (reference sequence). CDR3: CASSFSGQQGKSLHF. The CDR3 DNA is TGTGCCAGCAGCTTTTCCGGCCAACAAGGGAAATCCCTCCACTTT.

This chain connects TRBV6-5 to TRBJ1-4; 8 bases match TRBD1. CDR1 MNHEY and CDR2 SVGAGI come from the germline V gene. The ends lost 2 bases at V and 10 bases at J; junction bases unmatched: 12. The CDR3 length is 16 residues. The CDR3 nucleotides are TGTGCCAGCAGTTACCCCGGTGGACAGGGCCCCACAAAACTGTTTTTT. As protein: CASSYPGGQGPTKLFF.

The chain joins TRBV4-3 to TRBJ2-7, with no clear D. V was trimmed by 0 bases and J by 0 bases, leaving 6 bases between them. This CDR3 region has 14 residues. Looked up from germline, CDR1 is LGHNA and CDR2 is YSLEER. The CDR3 protein is CASSQEVFSYEQYF. As DNA, the CDR3 is TGCGCCAGCAGCCAAGAAGTTTTCTCCTACGAGCAGTACTTC.

The sample holds a few counts of this clonotype. The chain uses TRBV9 and TRBJ2-1, with TRBD2 matching 7 bases. Unmatched junction bases numbered 9, after V lost 4 bases and J lost 14 bases. The CDR3 contains 12 residues. Germline V lookup: CDR1 SGDLS, CDR2 YYNGEE. CDR3 bases: TGTGCCAGCAGCCCCCAGGGAGGGGTCAAGTTCTTC. Encoded protein: CASSPQGGVKFF.

In this sample, this clonotype turned up a few times. The gene calls are TRBV5-8 and TRBJ1-6, with 11 bases lining up with TRBD1. Germline CDR1 SGHTS, CDR2 YDEGEE. Trimming at V came to 2 bases and at J to 7 bases, leaving 2 bases not matched to a gene. The CDR3 covers 15 residues. The CDR3 region is CASSFRDRGNSPLHF. For the CDR3, the DNA is TGTGCCAGCAGCTTTCGGGACAGGGGGAATTCACCCCTCCACTTT.

This clonotype was counted once. Because the CDR3 is missing its conserved closing phenylalanine or tryptophan, this is likely a read error. The genes are TRBV12-3 or TRBV12-4 and TRBJ2-7, with a possible D match to TRBD1 (6 bases). V was shortened by 3 bases and J by 3 bases, with 18 bases between the two germline ends. The CDR3 contains 16 residues. The CDR3 DNA reads as TGTGCCAGCAGTTTTCCCGCTCTACAGGGCGGCTACGAGCAGTACTGC. Amino acid sequence: CASSFPALQGGYEQYC.

The chain links TRBV12-5 to TRBJ1-3; D unresolved. V was pared by 3 bases and J by 0 bases, with 12 bases between. The germline gives CDR1 LGHNT, CDR2 FRNRAP. The CDR3 length is 16 residues. CDR3 in amino acids: CASGFTVPSSGNTIYF. Written as DNA, the CDR3 is TGTGCTAGTGGTTTCACCGTCCCCAGCTCTGGAAACACCATATATTTT.

The V call is TRBV5-1, the J call TRBJ1-2; D gene ambiguous. Germline lookup yields CDR1 SGHRS and CDR2 YFSETQ. V was clipped by 0 bases and J by 4 bases, with 10 bases between them. The CDR3 runs 14 residues. The CDR3 nucleotides are TGCGCCAGCAGCTTGGTCGACATTGGCTATGGCTACACCTTC. Its translation is CASSLVDIGYGYTF.

The V call is TRBV5-8, the J call TRBJ2-5; 8 bases agree with TRBD2. The end of the DNA is better explained by TRBJ2-7, so the J call may be wrong. Germline V gene data show CDR1 as SGHTS and CDR2 as YDEGEE. CDR3 size: 15 residues. In DNA form, the CDR3 reads TGTGCCAGCAGCTACGCGACTAGCGCCAGTTTCGAGCAGTACTTC. Amino acids: CASSYATSASFEQYF.

The chain carries TRBV2 and TRBJ2-3; D uncertain. With 3 bases removed from V and 0 bases from J, the gap between germline ends came to 10 bases. The CDR3 has 15 residues. From germline, CDR1 is SNHLY and CDR2 FYNNEI. The CDR3 DNA reads TGTGCCAGCAGTGATTGGCTGACTAGCACAGATACGCAGTATTTT. This translates into CASSDWLTSTDTQYF. Combining the CDR3 with reference TRBV2 and TRBJ2-3 gives the whole variable domain EPEVTQTPSHQVTQMGQEVILRCVPISNHLYFYWYRQILGQKVEFLVSFYNNEISEKSEIFDDQFSVERPDGSNFTLKIRSTKLEDSAMYFCASSDWLTSTDTQYFGPGTRLTVL.

V usage is TRBV7-2 and J usage is TRBJ2-5; TRBD1 matches at 8 bases. Judging by the DNA end, TRBJ2-7 fits better; the J call may be wrong. The length of the CDR3 is 14 residues. Germline CDR1 reads SGHTA; CDR2 reads FQGNSA. CDR3 coding DNA: TGTGCCAGCAGCTGTGCGCAGGGGGCGGGCGAGCAGTACTTC. It is translated as CASSCAQGAGEQYF.

The rearrangement uses TRBV20-1 and TRBJ2-7; D perhaps matches TRBD2 (6 bases). The V gene's germline CDR1 is DFQATT and CDR2 SNEGSKA (reference sequence). Trimming removed 4 bases at V and 0 bases at J, with 10 bases between. This CDR3 contains 13 residues. The CDR3, as DNA: TGCAGTGCTACCGACGGGAGCTCCTACGAGCAGTACTTC. Its protein product is CSATDGSSYEQYF.

This clonotype was seen a few times. The chain employs TRBV7-9 and TRBJ1-1; D might be TRBD1 (5 bases). The germline V and J ends were trimmed by 4 bases and 7 bases, with 10 bases remaining between them. From germline, CDR1 is SEHNR and CDR2 FQNEAQ (reference sequence). This CDR3 region has 12 residues. In DNA form, the CDR3 reads TGTGCCAGCAGCTACGGGACCTTTGAAGCTTTCTTT. Its translation: CASSYGTFEAFF. Variable domain in full (rest from reference TRBV7-9 and TRBJ1-1): DTGVSQNPRHKITKRGQNVTFRCDPISEHNRLYWYRQTLGQGPEFLTYFQNEAQLEKSRLLSDRFSAERPKGSFSTLEIQRTEQGDSAMYLCASSYGTFEAFFGQGTRLTVV.

This clonotype was picked up a small number of times. CDR3 amino acids: CASSQGARTDTQYF. As DNA, the CDR3 is TGTGCCAGCAGCCAAGGCGCGCGCACAGATACGCAGTATTTT. The V and J genes are TRBV3-1 and TRBJ2-3; D gene unclear. This CDR3 is 14 amino acids long. The germline V gene has CDR1 LGHDT and CDR2 YNNKEL (reference sequence). V was shortened by 1 base and J by 1 base, with 6 bases between the two germline ends.

The V and J genes are TRBV6-5 and TRBJ1-5; maybe TRBD1 (5 bases). The V end was cut by 3 bases, the J end by 6 bases, with 15 bases between. Germline assignment: CDR1 MNHEY and CDR2 SVGAGI. This CDR3 has 15 amino acids. CDR3 amino acids: CASSYNWGEGQPQHF. The CDR3 DNA follows: TGTGCCAGCAGTTATAACTGGGGGGAAGGTCAGCCCCAGCATTTT.

The CDR3 DNA reads as TGTGCCAGCAGCTTAGACCCAGGGCCCCTCTCTGGGGCCAACGTCCTGACTTTC. It yields the protein CASSLDPGPLSGANVLTF. The V gene is TRBV7-2, the J gene TRBJ2-6, with D perhaps matching TRBD1 (5 bases). V was cut by 1 base and J by 0 bases, with 13 bases left in between. CDR3 length equals 18 residues. CDR1 is SGHTA and CDR2 is FQGNSA in the germline V gene.

This clonotype has only a few counts. This chain links TRBV28 with TRBJ2-3; the D gene is possibly TRBD1 (6 bases). Trimming shortened V by 7 bases and J by 0 bases, and 14 bases separated the two germline ends. CDR1 and CDR2 (germline): MDHEN, SYDVKM. The CDR3 spans 15 residues. The CDR3 DNA follows: TGTGCCAGCAACCCCTCAGGGGATAGCACAGATACGCAGTATTTT. Amino acid sequence: CASNPSGDSTDTQYF. The variable domain in full, with the rest retrieved from reference TRBV28 and TRBJ2-3, is DVKVTQSSRYLVKRTGEKVFLECVQDMDHENMFWYRQDPGLGLRLIYFSYDVKMKEKGDIPEGYSVSREKKERFSLILESASTNQTSMYLCASNPSGDSTDTQYFGPGTRLTVL.

This rearrangement joins TRBV24-1 to TRBJ1-2; D unresolved. The length of the CDR3 is 12 residues. Trimming pared 1 base from V and 8 bases from J, leaving 7 bases between. Germline values: CDR1 KGHDR, CDR2 SFDVKD. CDR3 sequence: CATSDFVGGYTF. The DNA of the CDR3 is TGTGCCACCAGTGATTTCGTCGGAGGCTACACCTTC.